One and the same sample provided the 2 T cell receptor beta chains below, sequenced in a study of T cells in Graves' hyperthyroidism and ophthalmopathy. What was amplified from RNA transcripts were TCR beta CDR3 regions. HTBI primers were employed in a first-round RT-PCR of the TCR CDR3. TCRdb re-called the multiplex PCR reads with MiXCR, one entry per CDR3 protein. The data contain roughly 710,000 distinct CDR3 sequences, roughly a third of them singletons. Sequences were obtained from blood. These receptors all stem from a woman aged 40 to 50 with Graves' hyperthyroidism.

The table lists this clonotype with many counts. The chain joins TRBV29-1 to TRBJ2-7, with D possibly being TRBD1 (6 bases). The CDR3 has 12 amino acids. Germline V gene sequence: CDR1 SQVTM, CDR2 ANQGSEA. Trimming left V 6 bases short and J 5 bases short, with 14 bases between. CDR3 sequence: CSVLVQGHEQYF. DNA for the CDR3: TGCAGCGTACTCGTCCAGGGGCACGAGCAGTACTTC.

A few counts support this clonotype. The chain recombines TRBV7-2 with TRBJ2-7; TRBD1 agrees at 7 bases. Losses at the gene ends were 5 bases for V and 7 bases for J; bases not matched to a gene: 11. Germline assignment: CDR1 SGHTA and CDR2 FQGNSA. There are 14 residues in the CDR3. The CDR3 sequence: CASSPRQGFVEQYF. For the CDR3, the DNA is TGTGCCAGCAGCCCCCGACAGGGTTTTGTTGAGCAGTACTTC.